Below, 20 T cell receptor beta chains from the same sample are listed, as sequenced in a study of blood T cell repertoires in COVID-19 (dated by TCRdb to about 2020). Libraries were prepared through the immunoSEQ multiplex PCR assay. The table comes from immuneACCESS by way of TCRdb, which keeps in-frame sequences with V and J called. Part of the clones is missing from these tables; in studies checked, under half for an unresolved V gene and the rest for unknown reasons. This sample comprises roughly 210,000 clones, 88% of them detected only once. The top ten hold 1.5% to 2% of the sample. Source material: peripheral blood. These receptor sequences come from a man aged 65 to 79 with acute or convalescent COVID-19.

V is TRBV28 and J is TRBJ2-1, with TRBD2 identical over 11 bases. CDR3 length equals 13 residues. From germline, CDR1 is MDHEN and CDR2 SYDVKM. With V trimmed by 5 bases and J by 7 bases, 1 base remained unmatched. CDR3 nucleotide sequence: TGTGCCAGCAGTACTAGCGGGAGAAATGAGCAGTTCTTC. It translates to CASSTSGRNEQFF.

The chain is built from TRBV5-5 and TRBJ2-2, with 10 bases matching TRBD1. V lost 5 bases, J lost 2 bases, and 3 bases stayed unmatched. CDR3 length: 15 amino acids. The germline gives CDR1 SGHKS, CDR2 YYEKEE (reference sequence). This CDR3 reads CASRRTGGNTGELFF. The CDR3, as DNA: TGTGCCAGCAGAAGGACAGGGGGTAACACCGGGGAGCTGTTTTTT.

This rearrangement joins TRBV9 to TRBJ2-3; 8 bases are shared with TRBD1. This CDR3 spans 14 amino acids. The ends lost 3 bases at V and 2 bases at J; junction bases unmatched: 2. Germline V CDR1 and CDR2: SGDLS, YYNGEE. The CDR3 nucleotides are TGTGCCAGCAGCGGGACAGGGCTCACAGATACGCAGTATTTT. It specifies CASSGTGLTDTQYF.

V is TRBV13 and J is TRBJ2-7; D gene uncertain. Trimming removed 4 bases at V and 5 bases at J, with 6 bases between. This CDR3 spans 11 amino acids. The germline V gene encodes CDR1 PRHDT and CDR2 FYEKMQ (reference sequence). CDR3 region: CASSSRDEQYF. The CDR3 nucleotides are TGTGCCAGCAGCTCCCGGGACGAGCAGTACTTC.

The gene calls are TRBV7-9 and TRBJ2-1, with 9 bases aligning to TRBD2. The CDR3 has 15 amino acids. Germline V CDR1 and CDR2: SEHNR, FQNEAQ (reference sequence). Trimming at V came to 0 bases and at J to 6 bases, leaving 3 bases not matched to a gene. CDR3 amino acids: CASSLAVLAGNEQFF. As DNA, the CDR3 is TGTGCCAGCAGCTTAGCGGTACTAGCGGGCAATGAGCAGTTCTTC.

This chain uses TRBV28 with TRBJ1-1; 9 bases line up with TRBD1. V dropped 3 bases and J dropped 4; count of bases not matched to a gene: 6. The CDR3 extends over 15 amino acids. The germline V gene encodes CDR1 MDHEN and CDR2 SYDVKM. The CDR3 DNA follows: TGTGCCAGCAGTTTCTGGGGACAGGGCGGCACTGAAGCTTTCTTT. As protein: CASSFWGQGGTEAFF. The full variable domain, rest sourced from reference TRBV28 and TRBJ1-1, is DVKVTQSSRYLVKRTGEKVFLECVQDMDHENMFWYRQDPGLGLRLIYFSYDVKMKEKGDIPEGYSVSREKKERFSLILESASTNQTSMYLCASSFWGQGGTEAFFGQGTRLTVV.

The genes are TRBV10-3 and TRBJ2-7; TRBD1 matches 9 bases. Looked up from germline, CDR1 is ENHRY and CDR2 is SYGVKD. The trim removed 2 bases at V and 1 base at J, leaving 0 bases unmatched. This CDR3 contains 14 residues. The CDR3, as DNA: TGTGCCATCAGTGAGGGGACAGGGTCCTACGAGCAGTACTTC. It encodes CAISEGTGSYEQYF.

CDR3 protein: CASSIDAGLYEQYF. CDR3 nucleotides: TGTGCCAGTAGTATAGATGCAGGGCTCTACGAGCAGTACTTC. The chain links TRBV19 to TRBJ2-7; D is perhaps TRBD1 (5 bases). Germline assignment: CDR1 LNHDA and CDR2 SQIVND (reference sequence). Trimming pared 0 bases from V and 3 bases from J, leaving 9 bases between. This CDR3 is 14 amino acids long.

In its sample, this clone was seen a few times. V and J are TRBV19 and TRBJ2-3; D not resolved. The CDR3 has 12 residues. Germline V gives CDR1 LNHDA, CDR2 SQIVND (reference sequence). V was cut by 2 bases and J by 6 bases, with 6 bases left in between. CDR3 bases: TGTGCCAGTAGTATAATATCTGATACGCAGTATTTT. Protein: CASSIISDTQYF. The full variable domain, in which reference TRBV19 and TRBJ2-3 provide the parts outside the CDR3, is DGGITQSPKYLFRKEGQNVTLSCEQNLNHDAMYWYRQDPGQGLRLIYYSQIVNDFQKGDIAEGYSVSREKKESFPLTVTSAQKNPTAFYLCASSIISDTQYFGPGTRLTVL.

V is TRBV28 and J is TRBJ2-2, with 7 positions matching TRBD1. V was clipped by 6 bases and J by 2 bases; unmatched bases: 6. CDR1 is MDHEN and CDR2 is SYDVKM in the germline V gene. The CDR3 spans 15 residues. DNA of the CDR3: TGTGCCAGCAGCCGACAGGGCTTAAACACCGGGGAGCTGTTTTTT. Protein product: CASSRQGLNTGELFF.

This clone was found a few times. The chain joins TRBV6-1 to TRBJ2-1; D perhaps matches TRBD2 (6 bases). The CDR3 contains 15 residues. Trimming took 3 bases from V and 0 from J, leaving 9 bases between them. Germline V gives CDR1 MNHNS, CDR2 SASEGT. For the CDR3, the DNA is TGTGCCAGCAGTGATGGGCGGGGCTCCTACAATGAGCAGTTCTTC. This translates into CASSDGRGSYNEQFF.

V gene TRBV4-1 combines with J gene TRBJ1-5; D unclear. The germline V gene has CDR1 MGHRA and CDR2 YSYEKL. Deletions cut 0 bases from V and 3 bases from J, with 12 bases between. CDR3 length equals 16 residues. CDR3 DNA: TGCGCCAGCAGCCAAGATATGGGGAGATCCAATCAGCCCCAGCATTTT. Translating it yields CASSQDMGRSNQPQHF.

This chain links TRBV25-1 with TRBJ2-7; perhaps TRBD2 as D (6 bases). CDR1 MGHDK and CDR2 SYGVNS come from the germline V gene. The V end was cut by 3 bases, the J end by 3 bases, with 18 bases between. The CDR3 covers 16 residues. The CDR3 sequence: CASSESGAGRLYEQYF. CDR3 bases: TGTGCCAGCAGTGAGAGCGGAGCGGGCAGACTCTACGAGCAGTACTTC.

This clone was observed a few times. V and J are TRBV18 and TRBJ2-7, with 7 bases fitting TRBD1. Germline V CDR1 and CDR2: KGHSH, LQKENI. The J segment lost 5 bases and the V segment lost 2 bases, leaving 12 bases of the junction unmatched. The CDR3 is 16 amino acids. CDR3 region: CASSPTGTAVLDEQYF. The DNA for the CDR3 is TGTGCCAGCTCACCAACCGGGACAGCGGTCCTCGACGAGCAGTACTTC.

The V call is TRBV7-2, the J call TRBJ2-3; 7 nucleotides agree with TRBD2. This CDR3 is built from 16 residues. With 1 base clipped from V and 0 bases from J, the junction kept 4 bases outside the gene matches. Germline loops: CDR1 SGHTA, CDR2 FQGNSA. Here the CDR3 DNA reads TGTGCCAGCAGCTTAGGTCCTAGCGGAAGCACAGATACGCAGTATTTT. Its translation: CASSLGPSGSTDTQYF.

V usage is TRBV15 and J usage is TRBJ1-1, with no clear D. The germline V and J ends were trimmed by 9 bases and 1 base, with 21 bases remaining between them. Germline V lookup: CDR1 LNHNV, CDR2 YYDKDF (reference sequence). The CDR3 has 16 residues. Here the CDR3 reads CATLNRHGVGNTEAFF. DNA for the CDR3: TGTGCCACGTTAAATCGACACGGGGTTGGGAACACTGAAGCTTTCTTT.

The rearrangement uses TRBV11-3 and TRBJ2-2; D might be TRBD1 (5 bases). Germline V gives CDR1 SGHNT, CDR2 YENEEA. The CDR3 runs 13 residues. The V gene lost 3 bases and the J gene lost 3 bases, with 5 bases spanning the gap. The CDR3 DNA sequence: TGTGCCAGCAGCTTGACAGACACCGGGGAGCTGTTTTTT. Its protein product is CASSLTDTGELFF.

This clone was seen only once. Within the sample, other DNA sequences also encode this same CDR3. The chain couples TRBV19 to TRBJ2-1; D might be TRBD1 (6 bases). The V gene's germline CDR1 is LNHDA and CDR2 SQIVND (reference sequence). Trimming took off 8 bases at V and 3 bases at J, with 14 bases between the two ends. The CDR3 length is 14 residues. The CDR3 bases are TGTGCCAGTTCTATCGGACAGATCTACAATGAGCAGTTCTTC. It yields the protein CASSIGQIYNEQFF.

This clone was observed a single time. The chain combines TRBV7-9 with TRBJ1-2; no clear D. V was shortened by 4 bases and J by 2 bases, with 2 bases between the two germline ends. The CDR3 runs 11 residues. Germline CDR1 is SEHNR and CDR2 is FQNEAQ (reference sequence). CDR3 residues: CASSSNYGYTF. CDR3 sequence (DNA): TGTGCCAGCAGCTCGAACTATGGCTACACCTTC.

The V call is TRBV30, the J call TRBJ2-5; TRBD2 matches 8 bases. CDR3 length: 15 amino acids. The trim removed 8 bases at V and 4 bases at J, leaving 15 bases unmatched. Germline loops: CDR1 GTSNPN, CDR2 SVGIG (reference sequence). The CDR3 region has the DNA TGTGCCAGCGACTTGCGGGAGGCGGTCGGAGAGACCCAGTACTTC. Its translation: CASDLREAVGETQYF.